This T cell receptor (beta chain) was observed in a study of shared clonotypes between healthy human individuals. Study results and caveats: Only blood underwent sampling, and tissue repertoires likely differ.

Healthy and HIV-negative, the adult donors had no recent acute infections or vaccinations. Authors' methods: From ImmunoSEQ came sequences covering only the junction and carrying no quality scores, so filtering differed. Clones were sequenced by immunoSEQ multiplex PCR, and TCRdb holds only the in-frame ones, with some missing. V and J calls and clone size are as listed in that table; D and trimming were resolved from the DNA. The sample has about 2 million clones; 90% to 95% are singletons. This clone was picked up many times. Its antigen is undetermined. Other DNA sequences in this sample translate to the same CDR3. Germline-derived CDR1 and CDR2 are KGHSH and LQKENI. The CDR3 covers 13 residues. V lost 2 bases and J 5 bases, leaving 9 bases between the germline ends.

The receptor was isolated from a young man in good health. The source material was naive CD4+ T cells sorted from blood. Subset noted: CD45RA+ positively selected. The V call is TRBV18, the J call TRBJ2-5, with D possibly called TRBD1 or TRBD2 (6 bases each). CDR3 nucleotides: TGTGCCAGCTCACCATTGGGGGGCGAGACCCAGTACTTC. As protein: CASSPLGGETQYF.